The clone carrying this T cell receptor (beta chain) was counted once. This sample is part of a study of shared clonotypes between healthy human individuals. V was pared by 0 bases and J by 3 bases, with 5 bases of the junction left unmatched. CDR3 length equals 16 residues. Germline values: CDR1 LGHNA, CDR2 YSLEER. Selected positively for CCR7 and CD45RO-negative, naive CD8 cells excluded terminally differentiated effector memory CD45RA+ cells. The authors distributed each subset's genomic DNA evenly over several immunoSEQ plates. Repertoires were generated with immunoSEQ multiplex PCR, while TCRdb's copy carries only in-frame clones and drops some. The data show about 2 million clones, approximately 95% seen once.

The sample was naive CD8+ T cells sorted from blood. The receptor's source is a man between 18 and 29 years old in good health. The rearrangement links TRBV4-3 to TRBJ2-1; 7 bases map to TRBD1. The CDR3, as DNA: TGCGCCAGCAGCCAAGAAGAGGGGGCCAACTACAATGAGCAGTTCTTC. It specifies CASSQEEGANYNEQFF.